This T cell receptor beta chain emerged from a study of CD8 T cells in Susac syndrome. In this sample, this clonotype turned up a few times. Antigen: not known. An amount of RNA that ranged from roughly 0.5 to 1 ug was reverse transcribed with random hexamers. Multiplex PCR with immunoSEQ amplified the TCR beta CDR3 across 54 Vbeta and 13 Jbeta. MiXCR was run by TCRdb on the immunoSEQ multiplex PCR reads, yielding one entry per CDR3 protein. This sample has around 160,000 distinct CDR3 sequences; 90% to 95% occur once, and the top ten carry 0.13% to 0.15%. The CDR3 runs 15 residues. The V end lost 4 bases, the J end lost 6 bases, and 16 bases lay between the germline ends. Germline-derived CDR1 and CDR2 are LGHDT and YNNKEL (reference sequence). Healthy donors formed controls matched for age and sex. Negative isolation yielded CD8+ and CD4+ T cells; FACS enriched TEMRA cells. Study-wide findings and caveats: As acknowledged by the study, its TCR sequencing and HLA analysis included a relatively small number of individuals.

This clonotype was sampled from a human donor in good health. Sequenced input: CD4+ T cells from PBMCs. The V gene is TRBV3-1, the J gene TRBJ2-1; D might be TRBD1 (5 bases). The CDR3: CASSPPLWQGNEQFF. The CDR3, as DNA: TGTGCCAGCAGCCCCCCGCTCTGGCAGGGCAATGAGCAGTTCTTC.